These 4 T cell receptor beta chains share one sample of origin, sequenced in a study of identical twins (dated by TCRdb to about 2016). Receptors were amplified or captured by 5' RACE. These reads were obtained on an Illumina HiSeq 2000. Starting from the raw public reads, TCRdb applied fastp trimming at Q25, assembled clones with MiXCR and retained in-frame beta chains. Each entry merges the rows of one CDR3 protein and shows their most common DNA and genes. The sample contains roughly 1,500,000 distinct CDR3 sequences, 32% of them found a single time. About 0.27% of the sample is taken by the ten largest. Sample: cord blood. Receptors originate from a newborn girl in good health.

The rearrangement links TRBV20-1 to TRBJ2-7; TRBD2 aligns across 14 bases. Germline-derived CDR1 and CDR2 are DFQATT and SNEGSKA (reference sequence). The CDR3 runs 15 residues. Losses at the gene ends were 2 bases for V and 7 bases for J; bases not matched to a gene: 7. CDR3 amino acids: CSARRTSGRYNEQYF. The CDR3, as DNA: TGCAGTGCTAGACGGACTAGCGGGAGGTACAATGAGCAGTACTTC.

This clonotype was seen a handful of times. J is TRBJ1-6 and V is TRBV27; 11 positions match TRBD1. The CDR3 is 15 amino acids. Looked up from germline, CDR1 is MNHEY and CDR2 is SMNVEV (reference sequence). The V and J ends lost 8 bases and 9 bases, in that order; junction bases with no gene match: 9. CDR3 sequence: CASGVPGQGVSPLHF. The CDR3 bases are TGTGCCAGCGGAGTTCCGGGACAGGGGGTTTCACCCCTCCACTTT.

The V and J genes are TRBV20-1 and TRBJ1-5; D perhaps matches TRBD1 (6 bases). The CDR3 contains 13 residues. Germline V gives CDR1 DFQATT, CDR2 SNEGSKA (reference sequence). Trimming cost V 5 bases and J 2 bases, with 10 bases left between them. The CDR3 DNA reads TGCAGTGCTTACAGGGATCGCAATCAGCCCCAGCATTTT. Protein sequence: CSAYRDRNQPQHF.

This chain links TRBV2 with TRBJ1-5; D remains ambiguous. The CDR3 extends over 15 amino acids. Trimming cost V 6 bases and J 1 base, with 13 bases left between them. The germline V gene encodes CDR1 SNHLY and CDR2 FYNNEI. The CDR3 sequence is CASRRRWASNQPQHF. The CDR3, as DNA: TGTGCCAGCAGGCGTCGATGGGCCAGCAATCAGCCCCAGCATTTT.